One sample yielded the 8 T cell receptor beta chains listed below, sequenced in a study of T cell repertoires in cytomegalovirus infection. One entry per CDR3 protein results from TCRdb running MiXCR on the reads. This table has some 590,000 distinct CDR3 sequences, around 40% appearing once. These receptors' targets are unknown. The material was cultured PBMCs, obtained from culture after CMV antigen stimulation. The source is a human donor in good health (CMV status not recorded). Some clones in this sample may be carry-over from other donors' samples.

A note on this clonotype: Germline and junction disagree at one end, which may indicate a read error. The chain recombines TRBV7-2 with TRBJ1-2, with 8 nucleotides matching TRBD1. The CDR3 length is 12 residues. The germline gives CDR1 SGHTA, CDR2 FQGNSA. CDR3 region: CASSKSAGGSTF. The CDR3 DNA reads as TGTGCCAGCAGCAAATCCGCAGGGGGCTCCACCTTC.

This chain links TRBV10-3 with TRBJ1-2; 7 nucleotides line up with TRBD1. CDR1 is ENHRY and CDR2 is SYGVKD in the germline V gene. The CDR3 consists of 15 residues. The ends lost 3 bases at V and 2 bases at J; junction bases unmatched: 6. The CDR3 loop reads CAISDTGAVNYGYTF. DNA of the CDR3: TGTGCCATCAGTGATACAGGGGCCGTAAACTATGGCTACACCTTC.

This chain uses TRBV7-4 with TRBJ2-7; D might be TRBD1 (6 bases). The CDR3 covers 13 residues. V was trimmed by 5 bases and J by 9 bases, leaving 17 bases between them. The germline CDR1 and CDR2 sequences are SGHVT and SQSDAQ. The CDR3 here is CASSQGPGRAQYF. CDR3 sequence (DNA): TGTGCCAGCAGCCAGGGGCCGGGGAGAGCGCAGTACTTC.

V usage is TRBV7-2 and J usage is TRBJ2-5, with D uncertain. Germline lookup yields CDR1 SGHTA and CDR2 FQGNSA. Trimming stripped 7 bases from V and 5 bases from J, with 20 bases between. This CDR3 spans 15 amino acids. DNA for the CDR3: TGTGCCAGCACCCGGTCGGCGGCCCTAAGGGAGACCCAGTACTTC. It encodes CASTRSAALRETQYF. The full variable domain, its missing parts supplied by reference TRBV7-2 and TRBJ2-5, is GAGVSQSPSNKVTEKGKDVELRCDPISGHTALYWYRQSLGQGLEFLIYFQGNSAPDKSGLPSDRFSAERTGGSVSTLTIQRTQQEDSAVYLCASTRSAALRETQYFGPGTRLLVL.

In the case of this clonotype: The conserved phenylalanine or tryptophan normally closing the CDR3 is absent here, so this likely arose from a read error. The chain combines TRBV7-6 with TRBJ2-2; 8 positions match TRBD2. With V trimmed by 1 base and J by 7 bases, 11 bases remained unmatched. CDR1 and CDR2 from the germline V gene are SGHVS and FNYEAQ. The CDR3 loop spans 17 amino acids. The CDR3: CASSLGLRGATYGELFL. CDR3 nucleotides: TGTGCCAGCAGCTTAGGCTTGCGGGGGGCTACATACGGGGAGCTGTTTTTG.

V and J are TRBV7-6 and TRBJ1-6; D is unclear. In germline, CDR1 is SGHVS, CDR2 FNYEAQ. This CDR3 is built from 16 residues. The V gene lost 5 bases and the J gene lost 0 bases, with 11 bases spanning the gap. CDR3 DNA: TGTGCCAGCAGCGAAACTGCTAACTCCTATAATTCACCCCTCCACTTT. Amino acid sequence: CASSETANSYNSPLHF.

Only a few counts were recorded for this clonotype. V is TRBV7-2 and J is TRBJ2-7; the D gene is possibly TRBD1 (6 bases). This CDR3 is 15 amino acids long. Trimming took off 3 bases at V and 0 bases at J, with 12 bases between the two ends. The germline V gene encodes CDR1 SGHTA and CDR2 FQGNSA. Here the CDR3 reads CASSLSTGISYEQYF. As DNA, the CDR3 is TGTGCCAGCAGCTTGTCGACAGGAATCTCCTACGAGCAGTACTTC.

The J gene is TRBJ2-5, the V gene TRBV12-3 or TRBV12-4; no firm D call. Between the trimmed V and J ends, which lost 3 bases and 5 bases, there was a span of 7 bases. The CDR3 totals 12 residues. Here the CDR3 reads CASSFKGETQYF. The CDR3 bases are TGTGCCAGCAGTTTTAAAGGGGAGACCCAGTACTTC.